This T cell receptor beta chain is from a study of siplizumab effects on memory and regulatory T cells. Study outcomes and limitations: Naive T cell populations appeared to exhibit greater diversity than memory cells and appeared to be major alloresponse contributors. Some alloreactive sequences were traceable to unstimulated CD4+ memory cells, and siplizumab significantly reduced them. Just a small share of alloreactive clones was traced back to unstimulated subsets.

Approximately 10^5 TCR templates underwent assay in every sample. Libraries were prepared by immunoSEQ multiplex PCR; TCRdb keeps only in-frame clonotypes and omits some of them. The data show some 100,000 clones, around 94% seen once. The count of this clone is one. Its target is not known. Germline V gene sequence: CDR1 SGDLS, CDR2 YYNGEE. Between the trimmed V and J ends, which lost 0 bases and 5 bases, there was a span of 14 bases. The CDR3 consists of 15 residues. The receptor was isolated from a human donor in good health. V gene TRBV9 combines with J gene TRBJ1-2; maybe TRBD1 (5 bases). Sequencing was performed on Tregs sorted from blood. In DNA form, the CDR3 reads TGTGCCAGCAGCGTAGAGGTTGACAGTCGATATGGCTACACCTTC. This encodes CASSVEVDSRYGYTF.